Below, one TCR beta chain is given with its context. As handled by the study authors: Amplification of reference gene primers was used by the study to estimate nucleated cell counts. The table came from immunoSEQ multiplex PCR; TCRdb's copy has only in-frame clones and leaves some out. The V and J calls and the clone size are those of that table, but D and trimming were determined from the DNA. This table holds 8,500 to 10,000 clones, about 90% found once. The trim removed 5 bases at V and 2 bases at J, leaving 2 bases unmatched. This CDR3 contains 14 residues. Germline V lookup: CDR1 MNHEY, CDR2 SMNVEV (reference sequence). This sample is drawn from a study of blood T cell repertoires in COVID-19. Background on the study: From the United States, Italy and Spain came samples of acute and convalescent COVID-19. Sources were T cells, B-cell-depleted T cells, or PBMCs; the material itself was cDNA or gDNA.

This chain links TRBV27 with TRBJ2-1, with TRBD2 matching 8 bases. This TCR came from a woman between 50 and 59 years old with active COVID-19. Material for sequencing was peripheral blood. CDR3 sequence reads: CASSLTSAYNEQFF. The DNA for the CDR3 is TGTGCCAGCAGTCTGACTAGCGCCTACAATGAGCAGTTCTTC.